This T cell receptor beta chain was identified during a study of CD8 T cells in Susac syndrome. Regarding the study as a whole: Individuals included in the TCR sequencing and HLA analysis were acknowledged by the study to be relatively few in number.

V dropped 5 bases and J dropped 2 bases, with 12 bases sitting between them. This CDR3 is 14 amino acids long. Looked up from germline, CDR1 is MGHRA and CDR2 is YSYEKL. Note on this clonotype: The antigen is not known.

Random hexamers primed reverse transcription of about 0.45 to 1 ug RNA. Amplification of TCR beta CDR3 across 54 Vbeta and 13 Jbeta was performed with immunoSEQ multiplex PCR. TCRdb fed the immunoSEQ multiplex PCR reads into MiXCR, producing one record per CDR3 protein. The table has more than 250,000 distinct CDR3 sequences, 92% seen once. In blood CD8+ and CD4+ T cells, TCR beta underwent sequencing. Sequences were obtained from CD4+ T cells from PBMCs. The origin of this receptor is a human donor with multiple sclerosis. The rearrangement uses TRBV4-1 and TRBJ1-2; a possible D gene is TRBD1 (6 bases). The DNA for the CDR3 is TGCGCCAGCAGCGACAGGCGGCGGAACTATGGCTACACCTTC. It encodes CASSDRRRNYGYTF.